Presented here are 10 T cell receptor beta chains from one specimen sequenced in a study of T cells in Graves' hyperthyroidism and ophthalmopathy. Amplification of TCR beta CDR3 regions used RNA as the template. First-round RT-PCR of the TCR CDR3 relied on the HTBI primer set. TCRdb analysed the multiplex PCR reads with MiXCR anew, one entry per CDR3 protein. The repertoire includes more than 550,000 distinct CDR3 sequences, 17% of them detected once, and roughly a sixth sits in the top ten. The specimen sequenced was blood. The receptor source for this set is a man in his forties or fifties with Graves' hyperthyroidism.

This clonotype was detected once. This chain uses TRBV5-1 with TRBJ1-6; a weak D match, TRBD1 (6 bases). Trimming removed 0 bases at V and 10 bases at J, with 14 bases between. CDR3 length: 15 residues. Germline lookup yields CDR1 SGHRS and CDR2 YFSETQ. CDR3 protein: CASSLDRVKGSPLHF. The CDR3 region has the DNA TGCGCCAGCAGCTTGGACAGGGTGAAGGGATCACCCCTCCACTTT.

This clonotype was detected many times. V is TRBV27 and J is TRBJ2-1, with 8 bases fitting TRBD1. Unmatched junction bases numbered 20, after V lost 4 bases and J lost 0 bases. This CDR3 comprises 21 residues. The V gene's germline CDR1 is MNHEY and CDR2 SMNVEV (reference sequence). CDR3 bases: TGTGCCAGCAGTTCCCTTGAGACAGGGGTGAGGGACTTGAGCTCCTACAATGAGCAGTTCTTC. Translation gives CASSSLETGVRDLSSYNEQFF.

There are many counts of this clonotype. V usage is TRBV29-1 and J usage is TRBJ2-7; 9 nucleotides match TRBD2. Germline V gene lookup returns CDR1 SQVTM and CDR2 ANQGSEA. V shed 4 bases and J 5 bases; nucleotides not matched to a gene: 9. This CDR3 region has 14 residues. The DNA for the CDR3 is TGCAGCGTTGCTAGAATAGCGGGAGACCACGAGCAGTACTTC. Translated, it gives CSVARIAGDHEQYF.

This clonotype was recorded a few times. The gene calls are TRBV28 and TRBJ1-2, with a possible D match to TRBD1 (6 bases). Trimming shortened V by 4 bases and J by 2 bases, and 8 bases separated the two germline ends. Germline CDR1 is MDHEN and CDR2 is SYDVKM. This CDR3 is built from 13 residues. The CDR3: CASSSRGNYGYTF. As DNA, the CDR3 is TGTGCCAGCAGTTCAAGGGGGAACTATGGCTACACCTTC.

The chain joins TRBV13 to TRBJ2-3; TRBD2 aligns across 8 bases. The CDR3 loop spans 17 amino acids. J gave up 2 bases and V 4 bases, and 11 bases lay outside the gene matches. Germline CDR1 PRHDT, CDR2 FYEKMQ (reference sequence). CDR3 in amino acids: CASSSLDGGRSTDTQYF. The CDR3 bases are TGTGCCAGCAGCTCCCTTGATGGCGGGAGGTCCACAGATACGCAGTATTTT.

This clonotype was observed at least ten times. The chain joins TRBV24-1 to TRBJ1-2, with D tentatively TRBD1 (5 bases). In germline, CDR1 is KGHDR, CDR2 SFDVKD. The CDR3 has 13 residues. The germline V and J ends were trimmed by 4 bases and 4 bases, with 9 bases remaining between them. CDR3 protein: CATSEAQGYGYTF. The CDR3 bases are TGTGCCACCAGTGAAGCCCAGGGCTATGGCTACACCTTC.

This clonotype was seen many times. This sequence joins TRBV11-1 and TRBJ2-7; 7 bases map to TRBD1. The V gene's germline CDR1 is SGHAT and CDR2 FQDESV (reference sequence). V lost 5 bases and J lost 3; bases outside the gene matches: 7. The CDR3 sequence is 14 residues long. The CDR3 sequence: CASSLGQAYYEQYF. The CDR3 DNA reads as TGTGCCAGCAGCCTAGGACAGGCTTACTACGAGCAGTACTTC.

The J gene is TRBJ1-5, the V gene TRBV20-1; 9 positions match TRBD1. Germline V gene sequence: CDR1 DFQATT, CDR2 SNEGSKA (reference sequence). The V and J ends lost 1 base and 2 bases, in that order; junction bases with no gene match: 9. CDR3 length equals 17 residues. The CDR3 spells CSARGPGQGEGNQPQHF. In nucleotides, the CDR3 is TGCAGTGCTAGAGGCCCGGGACAGGGAGAAGGCAATCAGCCCCAGCATTTT.

The sample holds one count of this clonotype. The gene calls are TRBV28 and TRBJ2-7; possibly TRBD1 for D (7 bases). The CDR3 totals 14 residues. V was clipped by 3 bases and J by 7 bases, with 16 bases between them. Germline CDR1 is MDHEN and CDR2 is SYDVKM. CDR3 coding DNA: TGTGCCAGCAGTTTCTTTGACAGGGCGGGGGAGCAGTACTTC. This codes for CASSFFDRAGEQYF.

This clonotype was found once. The V call is TRBV20-1, the J call TRBJ1-3; TRBD1 might be the D (6 bases). V shed 2 bases and J shed 8 bases, with 10 bases lying between them. Germline V gives CDR1 DFQATT, CDR2 SNEGSKA (reference sequence). CDR3 length: 12 amino acids. The CDR3 here is CSARWGADTIYF. DNA for the CDR3: TGCAGTGCTAGATGGGGGGCGGACACCATATATTTT.